This is a list of T cell receptor beta chains from one sample in a study of blood T cell repertoires in COVID-19. Measured with immunoSEQ multiplex PCR; TCRdb has only the in-frame clones, and not every one. The table records more than 350,000 clones, 89% of them present only once. Sample: peripheral blood. Receptors were obtained from a woman in her 30s with COVID-19, enrolled during active disease. The CDR3 runs from the conserved cysteine through the conserved F or W. D genes are given only for firm matches. For some rows the clone size is stated as once, few or many, or as a class when expanded; others skip it.

V	D	J	size	DNA	CDR3
TRBV7-2	-	TRBJ2-3	few	TGTGCCAGCAGCTTAGATCGGAGCCATACGCAGTATTTT	CASSLDRSHTQYF
TRBV27	-	TRBJ2-1	-	TGTGCCAGCAGTTTATACTCATACAATGAGCAGTTCTTC	CASSLYSYNEQFF
TRBV2	-	TRBJ2-1	-	TGTGCCAGCAGTGAAGAAGCGGGTAATGAGCAGTTCTTC	CASSEEAGNEQFF
TRBV6-4	TRBD2	TRBJ2-4	-	TGTGCCAGCAGCCTACTAGCGGGGGGCCTAAACATTCAGTACTTC	CASSLLAGGLNIQYF
TRBV6-2/TRBV6-3	-	TRBJ2-1	-	TGTGCCAGCAGTCGACAGAGCTCCTACAATGAGCAGTTCTTC	CASSRQSSYNEQFF
TRBV28	TRBD1	TRBJ1-6	-	TGTGCCAGCAGTCCCAACCCCAGACAGGGCGCAAGGGATTCACCCCTCCACTTT	CASSPNPRQGARDSPLHF
TRBV27	TRBD1	TRBJ1-2	-	TGTGCCAGCAGCTGGGGGACAGGGGTTGGCTATGGCTACACCTTC	CASSWGTGVGYGYTF
TRBV6-1	TRBD1	TRBJ2-2	-	TGTGCCAGCAGTGACAGGGGGCCCAGGGAGCTGTTTTTT	CASSDRGPRELFF
TRBV9	-	TRBJ1-2	-	TGTGCCAGCAGCGTAGGCAGGGGAGATGGCTACACCTTC	CASSVGRGDGYTF
TRBV9	-	TRBJ2-1	-	TGTGCCAGCAGCCCCATCACGGGAAGCTCCTACAATGAGCAGTTCTTC	CASSPITGSSYNEQFF
TRBV11-2	TRBD2	TRBJ2-3	-	TGTGCCAGCACTAGCGGGGGGGCCAGGCCAGATACGCAGTATTTT	CASTSGGARPDTQYF
TRBV5-1	-	TRBJ1-6	few	TGCGCCAGCAGCTTGGAGGGGAATAATTCACCCCTCCACTTT	CASSLEGNNSPLHF
TRBV4-3	TRBD1	TRBJ2-3	-	TGCGCCAGCAGCCATTACCCCCCCGACAGGGACCAGCAGTATTTT	CASSHYPPDRDQQYF
TRBV7-8	TRBD2	TRBJ2-4	-	TGTGCCAGCAGCTTACCCCCGGGACTAGCGGATCCGGCTCTAGCCAAAAACATTCAGTACTTC	CASSLPPGLADPALAKNIQYF
TRBV7-2	TRBD2	TRBJ2-3	-	TGTGCCAGCAGCTTAGCGAGGCTAGCGGGGGGGCCGTTTGGAGATACGCAGTATTTT	CASSLARLAGGPFGDTQYF
TRBV24-1	TRBD2	TRBJ2-5	-	TGTGCCACCAGTGATTTCGGGACTAGCGGACAACCTATCCAAGAGACCCAGTACTTC	CATSDFGTSGQPIQETQYF
TRBV6-2/TRBV6-3	-	TRBJ2-3	-	TGTGCCAGCAGTTACCTACCTTCCCGCACAGATACGCAGTATTTT	CASSYLPSRTDTQYF
TRBV27	TRBD2	TRBJ2-1	-	TGTGCCAGCGGGGGGGCCTACAATGAGCAGTTCTTC	CASGGAYNEQFF
TRBV29-1	-	TRBJ2-7	-	TGCAGCGCAGACATAGGCGACGAGCAGTACTTC	CSADIGDEQYF
TRBV3-1/TRBV3-2	-	TRBJ1-2	few	TGTGCCAGCAGCCAAGCCACAGCACCCGGCTATGGCTACACCTTC	CASSQATAPGYGYTF
TRBV5-1	-	TRBJ2-2	-	TGCGCCAGCAGCTTGCGGGTAGCCTATAACACCGGGGAGCTGTTTTTT	CASSLRVAYNTGELFF
TRBV27	-	TRBJ2-1	-	TGTGCCAGCAGACTCACCTACAATGAGCAGTTCTTC	CASRLTYNEQFF
TRBV7-8	TRBD1	TRBJ2-7	-	TGTGCCAGCAGCCGGGACAGCTCCTACGAGCAGTACTTC	CASSRDSSYEQYF
TRBV6-5	-	TRBJ2-2	-	TGTGCCAGCAGCCCCTTGTGGACACACACCGGGGAGCTGTTTTTT	CASSPLWTHTGELFF
TRBV19	-	TRBJ1-1	-	TGTGCCAGTAGTATAATGGCCTACGGGGAGGGAGCTTTCTTT	CASSIMAYGEGAFF
TRBV24-1	TRBD1	TRBJ2-3	-	TGTGCCACCAGTGAACCGGGACAGGGCACAGATACGCAGTATTTT	CATSEPGQGTDTQYF
TRBV24-1	TRBD2	TRBJ2-3	-	TGTGCCACCAGTGATCCGGGACTAGCGCTGGGAGATACGCAGTATTTT	CATSDPGLALGDTQYF
TRBV7-9	TRBD2	TRBJ2-2	-	TGTGCCAGCAGCTTAGGTACTAGCGGGACTGCCGGGGAGCTGTTTTTT	CASSLGTSGTAGELFF
TRBV9	TRBD2	TRBJ2-1	few	TGTGCCAGCAGCGTAGCGGTCCTAGCGGGATACGATGAGCAGTTCTTC	CASSVAVLAGYDEQFF
TRBV14	TRBD2	TRBJ2-1	-	TGTGCCAGCAGCTTGTATTGGAGGGAGGGGAATGAGCAGTTCTTC	CASSLYWREGNEQFF
TRBV28	TRBD1	TRBJ1-2	-	TGTGCCAGCAATCCTACAGGGGGCCACTATGGCTACACCTTC	CASNPTGGHYGYTF
TRBV7-2	TRBD1	TRBJ2-7	many	TGTGCCAGCAGCTTAGGACAGGGAACGGACGAGCAGTACTTC	CASSLGQGTDEQYF
TRBV7-2	-	TRBJ1-1	-	TGTGCCAGCACGCCCCAGACAGAAGCTTTCTTT	CASTPQTEAFF
TRBV6-5	TRBD1	TRBJ2-5	-	TGTGCCAGCAGCACGCTGAACAGGGGCGGGGAGACCCAGTACTTC	CASSTLNRGGETQYF
TRBV10-3	-	TRBJ1-5	-	TGTGCCATCAGTGAGACTCAGGGTAGTGGCAATCAGCCCCAGCATTTT	CAISETQGSGNQPQHF
TRBV3-1/TRBV3-2	TRBD1	TRBJ1-6	-	TGTGCCAGCAGCCAAACCTTCGGACAGGGGGCTTCACCCCTCCACTTT	CASSQTFGQGASPLHF
TRBV28	-	TRBJ2-6	-	TGTGCCAGCAGTGCACTCTCTGGGGCCAACGTCCTGACTTTC	CASSALSGANVLTF